This T cell receptor (beta chain) was captured by sequencing in a study of CD8+ T cells in alopecia areata. Study-wide results and caveats: It was observed that many expanded lesional clones persisted in scalp and blood during tofacitinib. Normal skin contains resident alphabeta T cells, and these are also sequenced in scalp samples. Given one nonresponder, whether baseline CD8+ expansion relates to response remains uncertain.

A word on this clone: What it binds is not known.

Extracted RNA was reverse transcribed into cDNA, the sequencing template. Measured with immunoSEQ multiplex PCR; TCRdb has only the in-frame clones, and not every one. The table includes under 350,000 clones, roughly 64% detected once. Treatment noted: oral pan-JAK inhibitor, 5-10 mg twice daily. The sample in question was CD4+ T cells sorted from blood, obtained at week 24, from a patient treated with tofacitinib. The source of this sequence is a human donor with alopecia areata.

As DNA, the CDR3 is TGTGCCTGGAGTGGACCGGGGAACTATGGCTACACCTTC. This translates into CAWSGPGNYGYTF. V gene TRBV30 combines with J gene TRBJ1-2; no clear D. Germline assignment: CDR1 GTSNPN and CDR2 SVGIG (reference sequence). This CDR3 is 13 amino acids long. Trimming pared 1 base from V and 2 bases from J, leaving 8 bases between.